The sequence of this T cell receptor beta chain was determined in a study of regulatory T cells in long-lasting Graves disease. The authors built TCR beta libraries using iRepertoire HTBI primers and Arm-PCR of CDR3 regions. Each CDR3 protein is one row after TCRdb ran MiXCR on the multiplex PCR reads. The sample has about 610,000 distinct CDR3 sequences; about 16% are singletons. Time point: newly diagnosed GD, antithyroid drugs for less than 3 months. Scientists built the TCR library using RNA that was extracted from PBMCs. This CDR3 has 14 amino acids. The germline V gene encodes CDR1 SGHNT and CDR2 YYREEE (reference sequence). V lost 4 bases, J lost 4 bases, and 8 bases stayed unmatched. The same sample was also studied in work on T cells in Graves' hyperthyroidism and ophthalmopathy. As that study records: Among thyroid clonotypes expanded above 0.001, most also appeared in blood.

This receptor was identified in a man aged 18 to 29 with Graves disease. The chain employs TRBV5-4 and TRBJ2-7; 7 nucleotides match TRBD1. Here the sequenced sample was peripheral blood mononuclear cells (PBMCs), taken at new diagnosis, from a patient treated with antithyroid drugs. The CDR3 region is CASSRKRTGYEQYF. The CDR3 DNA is TGTGCCAGCAGCCGAAAACGGACAGGTTACGAGCAGTACTTC.